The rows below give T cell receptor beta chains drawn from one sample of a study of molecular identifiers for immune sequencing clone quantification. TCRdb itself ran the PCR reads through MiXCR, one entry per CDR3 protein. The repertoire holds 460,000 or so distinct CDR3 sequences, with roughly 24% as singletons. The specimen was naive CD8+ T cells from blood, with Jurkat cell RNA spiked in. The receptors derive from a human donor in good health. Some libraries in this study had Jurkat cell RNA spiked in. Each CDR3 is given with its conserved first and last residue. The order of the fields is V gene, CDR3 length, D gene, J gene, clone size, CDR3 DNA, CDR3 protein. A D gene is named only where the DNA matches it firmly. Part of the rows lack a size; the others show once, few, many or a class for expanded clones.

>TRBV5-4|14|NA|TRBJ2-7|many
TGTGCCAGCAGCTTCGCCGATATCTCCTACGAGCAGTACTTC
CASSFADISYEQYF
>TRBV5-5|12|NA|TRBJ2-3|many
TGTGCCAGCAGCTTCGACTTGGATACGCAGTATTTT
CASSFDLDTQYF
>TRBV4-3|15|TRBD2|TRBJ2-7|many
TGCGCCAGCAGCCATGGGACTACCAGTTCCTACGAGCAGTACTTC
CASSHGTTSSYEQYF
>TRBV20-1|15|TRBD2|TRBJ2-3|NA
TGCAGTGCTAGAGAAGGTCGGGGGGGCCAAGATACGCAGTATTTT
CSAREGRGGQDTQYF
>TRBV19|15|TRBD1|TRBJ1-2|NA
TGTGCCAGTAGTATAGGGGACAGGGGACCGGCTGGCTACACCTTC
CASSIGDRGPAGYTF
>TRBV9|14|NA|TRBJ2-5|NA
TGTGCCAGCGGCGTAGGCAGGAACCAAGAGACCCAGTACTTC
CASGVGRNQETQYF
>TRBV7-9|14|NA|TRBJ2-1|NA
TGTGCCAGCAGCTCCCTTACTTCCTACAATGAGCAGTTCTTC
CASSSLTSYNEQFF
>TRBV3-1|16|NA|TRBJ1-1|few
TGTGCCAGCAGCCAAGGAAGCGAGACTTGGGAACCTGAAGCTTTCTTT
CASSQGSETWEPEAFF
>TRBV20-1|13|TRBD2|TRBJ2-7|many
TGCAGTGCTAGAACTAGCGGGGTCTACGAGCAGTACTTC
CSARTSGVYEQYF
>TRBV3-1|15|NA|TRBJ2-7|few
TGTGCCAGCAGCCAAGAGGGGGCGCCGGTGTATGCTGAGTACTTC
CASSQEGAPVYAEYF
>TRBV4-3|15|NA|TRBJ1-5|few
TGCGCCAGCAGCCAGGCCTTATTGGGGGATCAGCCCCAGCATTTT
CASSQALLGDQPQHF
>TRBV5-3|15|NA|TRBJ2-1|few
TGTGCTAGTAGCTTAGGGGAGAACTCCTACAATGAGCAGTTCTTC
CASSLGENSYNEQFF